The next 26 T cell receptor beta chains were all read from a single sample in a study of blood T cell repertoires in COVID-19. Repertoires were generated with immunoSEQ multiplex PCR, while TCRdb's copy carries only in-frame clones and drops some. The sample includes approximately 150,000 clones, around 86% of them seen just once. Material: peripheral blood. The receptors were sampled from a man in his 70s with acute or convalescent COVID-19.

The CDR3 region has the DNA TGTGCCAGTAGTCCCCTCCGACAGCACTCTGGGGCCAACGTCCTGACTTTC. Residues: CASSPLRQHSGANVLTF. The rearrangement joins TRBV19 to TRBJ2-6; tentatively, D is TRBD1 (5 bases). Germline lookup yields CDR1 LNHDA and CDR2 SQIVND (reference sequence). Trimming took 5 bases from V and 0 from J, leaving 14 bases between them. The CDR3 extends over 17 amino acids. Combining the CDR3 with reference TRBV19 and TRBJ2-6 gives the whole variable domain DGGITQSPKYLFRKEGQNVTLSCEQNLNHDAMYWYRQDPGQGLRLIYYSQIVNDFQKGDIAEGYSVSREKKESFPLTVTSAQKNPTAFYLCASSPLRQHSGANVLTFGAGSRLTVL.

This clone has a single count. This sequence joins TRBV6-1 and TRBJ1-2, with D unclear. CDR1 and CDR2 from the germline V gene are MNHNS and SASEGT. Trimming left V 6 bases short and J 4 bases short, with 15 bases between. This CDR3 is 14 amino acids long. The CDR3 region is CASRPPPEAYGYTF. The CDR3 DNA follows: TGTGCCAGCAGACCTCCGCCCGAAGCCTATGGCTACACCTTC.

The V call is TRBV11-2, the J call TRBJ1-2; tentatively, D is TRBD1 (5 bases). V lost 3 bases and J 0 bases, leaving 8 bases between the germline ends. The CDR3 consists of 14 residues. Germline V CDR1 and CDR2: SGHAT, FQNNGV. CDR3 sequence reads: CASSLGQANYGYTF. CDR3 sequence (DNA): TGTGCCAGCAGCTTGGGGCAAGCTAACTATGGCTACACCTTC.

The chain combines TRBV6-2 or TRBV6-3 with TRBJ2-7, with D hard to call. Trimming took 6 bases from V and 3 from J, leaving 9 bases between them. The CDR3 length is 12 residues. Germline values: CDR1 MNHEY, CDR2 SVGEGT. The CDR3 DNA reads TGTGCCAGCAGCCCCCCCTACTACGAGCAGTACTTC. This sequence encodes CASSPPYYEQYF.

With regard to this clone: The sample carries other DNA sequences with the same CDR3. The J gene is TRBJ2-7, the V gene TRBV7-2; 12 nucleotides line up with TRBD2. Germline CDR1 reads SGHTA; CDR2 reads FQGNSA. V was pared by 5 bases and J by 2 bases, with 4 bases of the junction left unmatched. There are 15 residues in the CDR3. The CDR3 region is CASSPRTSGTYEQYF. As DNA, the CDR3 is TGTGCCAGCAGCCCACGGACTAGCGGGACCTACGAGCAGTACTTC. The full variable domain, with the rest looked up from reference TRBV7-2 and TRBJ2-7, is GAGVSQSPSNKVTEKGKDVELRCDPISGHTALYWYRQSLGQGLEFLIYFQGNSAPDKSGLPSDRFSAERTGGSVSTLTIQRTQQEDSAVYLCASSPRTSGTYEQYFGPGTRLTVT.

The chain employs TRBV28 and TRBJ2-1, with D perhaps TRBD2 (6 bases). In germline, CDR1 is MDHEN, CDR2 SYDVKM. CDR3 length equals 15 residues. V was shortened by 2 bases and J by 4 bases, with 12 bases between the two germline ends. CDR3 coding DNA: TGTGCCAGCAGTTTAATGGCGGGAAATTACAATGAGCAGTTCTTC. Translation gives CASSLMAGNYNEQFF.

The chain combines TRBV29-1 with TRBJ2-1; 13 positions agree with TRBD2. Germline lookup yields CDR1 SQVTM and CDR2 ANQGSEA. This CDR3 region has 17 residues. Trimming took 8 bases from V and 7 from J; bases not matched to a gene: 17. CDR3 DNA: TGCAGCTTTGCCGAGGGTCCGGGACTAGCGGGACCGAATGAGCAGTTCTTC. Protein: CSFAEGPGLAGPNEQFF.

The CDR3 DNA sequence: TGTGCCAGCAGTCTTCCTCCGGGGGGGAGGAACACTGAAGCTTTCTTT. This sequence encodes CASSLPPGGRNTEAFF. The gene calls are TRBV28 and TRBJ1-1, with a weak D call TRBD1 (5 bases). V lost 5 bases, J lost 1 base, and 17 bases lay in between. CDR1 is MDHEN, CDR2 SYDVKM, per germline. The CDR3 consists of 16 residues. Looking up the rest from reference TRBV28 and TRBJ1-1 gives the full variable domain: DVKVTQSSRYLVKRTGEKVFLECVQDMDHENMFWYRQDPGLGLRLIYFSYDVKMKEKGDIPEGYSVSREKKERFSLILESASTNQTSMYLCASSLPPGGRNTEAFFGQGTRLTVV.

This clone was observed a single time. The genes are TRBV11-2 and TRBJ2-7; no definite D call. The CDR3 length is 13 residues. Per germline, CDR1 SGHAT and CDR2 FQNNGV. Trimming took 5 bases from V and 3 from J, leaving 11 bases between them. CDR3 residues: CASSDIWRYEQYF. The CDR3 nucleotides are TGTGCCAGCAGCGACATTTGGCGCTACGAGCAGTACTTC.

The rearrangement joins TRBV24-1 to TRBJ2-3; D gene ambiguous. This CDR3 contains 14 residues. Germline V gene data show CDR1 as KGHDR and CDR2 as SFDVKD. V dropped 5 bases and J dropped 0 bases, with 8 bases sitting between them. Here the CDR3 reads CATSGGVSTDTQYF. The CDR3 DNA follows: TGTGCCACCAGTGGCGGCGTTAGCACAGATACGCAGTATTTT.

CDR3 region: CASSPPLEYEQYF. CDR3 DNA sequence: TGTGCCAGCAGCCCCCCCCTAGAATACGAGCAGTACTTC. The chain has TRBV5-6 and TRBJ2-7; D not resolved. There are 13 residues in the CDR3. Between the trimmed V and J ends, which lost 4 bases and 4 bases, there was a span of 12 bases. The V gene's germline CDR1 is SGHDT and CDR2 YYEEEE.

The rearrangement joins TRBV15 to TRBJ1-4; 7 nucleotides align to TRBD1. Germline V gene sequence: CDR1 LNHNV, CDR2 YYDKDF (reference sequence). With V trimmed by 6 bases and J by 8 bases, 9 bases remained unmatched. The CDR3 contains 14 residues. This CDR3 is CATREGGGQEKLFF. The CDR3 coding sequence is TGTGCCACCAGAGAAGGAGGGGGCCAGGAAAAACTGTTTTTT.

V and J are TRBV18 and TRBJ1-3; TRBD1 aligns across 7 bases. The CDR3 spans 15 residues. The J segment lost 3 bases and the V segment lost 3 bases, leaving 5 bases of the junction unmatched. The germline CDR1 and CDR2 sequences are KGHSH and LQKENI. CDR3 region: CASSPATGNGNTIYF. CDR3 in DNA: TGTGCCAGCTCACCCGCGACAGGGAATGGAAACACCATATATTTT.

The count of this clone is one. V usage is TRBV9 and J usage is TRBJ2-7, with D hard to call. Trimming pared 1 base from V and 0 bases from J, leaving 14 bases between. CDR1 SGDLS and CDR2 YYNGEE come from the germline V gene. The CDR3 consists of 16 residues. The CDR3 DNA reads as TGTGCCAGCAGCGTACCCCCTCACAAACCCTCCTACGAGCAGTACTTC. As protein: CASSVPPHKPSYEQYF.

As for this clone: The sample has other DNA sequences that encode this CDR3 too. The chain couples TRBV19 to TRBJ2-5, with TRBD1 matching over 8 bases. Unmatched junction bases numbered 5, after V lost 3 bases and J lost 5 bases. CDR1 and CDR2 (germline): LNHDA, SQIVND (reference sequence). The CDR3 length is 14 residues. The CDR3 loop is CASSIGRGQETQYF. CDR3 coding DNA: TGTGCCAGTAGTATTGGCAGGGGGCAGGAGACCCAGTACTTC.

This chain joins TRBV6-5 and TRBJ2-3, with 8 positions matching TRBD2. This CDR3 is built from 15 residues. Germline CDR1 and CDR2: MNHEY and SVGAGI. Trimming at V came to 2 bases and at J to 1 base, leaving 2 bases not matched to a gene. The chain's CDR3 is CASSYAGGRTDTQYF. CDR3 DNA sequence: TGTGCCAGCAGTTACGCGGGAGGACGCACAGATACGCAGTATTTT.

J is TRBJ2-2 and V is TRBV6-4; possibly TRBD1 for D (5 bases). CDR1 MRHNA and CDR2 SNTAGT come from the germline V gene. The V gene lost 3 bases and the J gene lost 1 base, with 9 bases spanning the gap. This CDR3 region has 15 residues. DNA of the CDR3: TGTGCCAGCAGTGATAGAACAGGGAACACCGGGGAGCTGTTTTTT. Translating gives CASSDRTGNTGELFF.

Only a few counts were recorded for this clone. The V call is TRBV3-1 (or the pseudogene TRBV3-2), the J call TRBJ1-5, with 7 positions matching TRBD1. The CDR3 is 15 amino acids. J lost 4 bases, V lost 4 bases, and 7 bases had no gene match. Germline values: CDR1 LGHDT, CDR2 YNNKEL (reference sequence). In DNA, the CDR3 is TGTGCCAGCAGCCGGACGACAGGGAGTAATCAGCCCCAGCATTTT. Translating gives CASSRTTGSNQPQHF.

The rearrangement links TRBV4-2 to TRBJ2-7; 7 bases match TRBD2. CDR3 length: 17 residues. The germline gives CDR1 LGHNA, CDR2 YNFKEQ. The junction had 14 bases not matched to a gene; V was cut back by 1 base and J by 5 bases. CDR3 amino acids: CASSQVGGVHIQNEQYF. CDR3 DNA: TGTGCCAGCAGCCAAGTGGGAGGGGTCCACATTCAGAACGAGCAGTACTTC.

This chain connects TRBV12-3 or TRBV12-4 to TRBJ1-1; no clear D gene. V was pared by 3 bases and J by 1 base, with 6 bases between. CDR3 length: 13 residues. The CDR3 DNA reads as TGTGCCAGCAGTTTGGCAGAGAACACTGAAGCTTTCTTT. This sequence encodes CASSLAENTEAFF.

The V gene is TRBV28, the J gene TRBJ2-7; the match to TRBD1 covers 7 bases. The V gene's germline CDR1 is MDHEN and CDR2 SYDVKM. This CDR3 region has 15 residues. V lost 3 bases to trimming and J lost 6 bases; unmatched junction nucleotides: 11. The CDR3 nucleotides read TGTGCCAGCAGTTTGCCGACAGGGTCCACCGCCGAGCAGTACTTC. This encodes CASSLPTGSTAEQYF. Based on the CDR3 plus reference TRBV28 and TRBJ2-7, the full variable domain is DVKVTQSSRYLVKRTGEKVFLECVQDMDHENMFWYRQDPGLGLRLIYFSYDVKMKEKGDIPEGYSVSREKKERFSLILESASTNQTSMYLCASSLPTGSTAEQYFGPGTRLTVT.

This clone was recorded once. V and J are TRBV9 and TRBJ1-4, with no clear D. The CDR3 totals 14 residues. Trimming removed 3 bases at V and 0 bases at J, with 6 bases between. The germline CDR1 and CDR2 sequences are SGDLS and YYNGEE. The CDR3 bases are TGTGCCAGCAGCGCCTCTGCAACTAATGAAAAACTGTTTTTT. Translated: CASSASATNEKLFF. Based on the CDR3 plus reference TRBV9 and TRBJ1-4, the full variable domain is DSGVTQTPKHLITATGQRVTLRCSPRSGDLSVYWYQQSLDQGLQFLIQYYNGEERAKGNILERFSAQQFPDLHSELNLSSLELGDSALYFCASSASATNEKLFFGSGTQLSVL.

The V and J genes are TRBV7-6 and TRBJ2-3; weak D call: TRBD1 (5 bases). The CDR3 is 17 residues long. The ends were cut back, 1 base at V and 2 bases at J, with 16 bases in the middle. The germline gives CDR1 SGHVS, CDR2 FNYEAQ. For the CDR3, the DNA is TGTGCCAGCAGCTTAGGGAGACAGCGAACGGTCACAGATACGCAGTATTTT. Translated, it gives CASSLGRQRTVTDTQYF.

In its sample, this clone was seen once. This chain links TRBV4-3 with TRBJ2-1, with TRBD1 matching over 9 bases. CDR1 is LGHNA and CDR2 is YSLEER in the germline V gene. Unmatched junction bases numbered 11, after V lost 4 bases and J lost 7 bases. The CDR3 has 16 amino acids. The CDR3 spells CASSRDPGQGYNEQFF. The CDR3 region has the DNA TGCGCCAGCAGCCGCGACCCGGGACAGGGTTATAATGAGCAGTTCTTC.

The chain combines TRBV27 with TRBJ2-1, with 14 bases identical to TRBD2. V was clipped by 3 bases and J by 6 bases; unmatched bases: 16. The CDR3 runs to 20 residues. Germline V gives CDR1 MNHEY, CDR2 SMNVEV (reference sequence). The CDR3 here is CASSFRTGTSGRRLGNEQFF. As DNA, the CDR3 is TGTGCCAGCAGTTTTAGGACAGGGACTAGCGGGAGAAGGTTGGGCAATGAGCAGTTCTTC.

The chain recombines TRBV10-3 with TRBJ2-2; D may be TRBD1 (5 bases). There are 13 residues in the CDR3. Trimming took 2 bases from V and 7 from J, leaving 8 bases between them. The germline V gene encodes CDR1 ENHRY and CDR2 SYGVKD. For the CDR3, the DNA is TGTGCCATCAGTGAGAGGGGAATCGGGGAGCTGTTTTTT. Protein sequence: CAISERGIGELFF.